The 28 T cell receptor beta chains reported below all come from one sample, sequenced in a study of cytomegalovirus exposure and HLA in healthy donors. Use of 60 Vbeta and 13 Jbeta primers characterized the PCR. The protocol was immunoSEQ multiplex PCR, while the TCRdb copy is restricted to in-frame clones and leaves out a portion. The sample holds 90,000 to 100,000 clones, 82% seen once. The sample consisted of PBMCs. The receptors were gathered from a man in his fifties in good health and CMV-seronegative.

Turning to this clone: This sample includes further DNA sequences coding for the same CDR3. The chain has TRBV5-1 and TRBJ2-5; 11 bases are a match to TRBD2. The CDR3 length is 15 residues. J gave up 3 bases and V 3 bases, and 4 bases lay outside the gene matches. The germline gives CDR1 SGHRS, CDR2 YFSETQ. The CDR3 DNA reads as TGCGCCAGCAGCTCAGGGACTAGCGGTAAAGAGACCCAGTACTTC. It encodes CASSSGTSGKETQYF.

In DNA, the CDR3 is TGTGCCAGCAGCCAGGGACAGTTCCATTCACCCCTCCACTTT. It yields the protein CASSQGQFHSPLHF. The V call is TRBV7-3, the J call TRBJ1-6; TRBD1 matches at 7 bases. Unmatched junction bases numbered 6, after V lost 5 bases and J lost 8 bases. This CDR3 is built from 14 residues. CDR1 is SGHTA, CDR2 FQGTGA, per germline.

The chain joins TRBV6-5 to TRBJ1-5; 8 bases are a match to TRBD1. CDR1 and CDR2 (germline): MNHEY, SVGAGI. V trimming: 5 bases; J trimming: 4 bases; junction bases outside the gene matches: 4. This CDR3 has 14 residues. The CDR3 loop is CASSDRTGNQPQHF. In nucleotides, the CDR3 is TGTGCCAGCAGTGACCGGACAGGGAATCAGCCCCAGCATTTT.

The gene calls are TRBV28 and TRBJ2-1; the match to TRBD2 covers 7 bases. J was trimmed by 0 bases and V by 5 bases; bases with no gene match: 22. The CDR3 is 21 residues long. Germline CDR1 MDHEN, CDR2 SYDVKM. The CDR3 loop reads CASSPTPGRGPPGSSYNEQFF. The CDR3 DNA sequence: TGTGCCAGCAGTCCTACCCCAGGGAGGGGCCCCCCGGGGAGCTCCTACAATGAGCAGTTCTTC.

The chain combines TRBV15 with TRBJ2-2; a weak D match, TRBD2 (6 bases). CDR1 is LNHNV, CDR2 YYDKDF, per germline (reference sequence). Deletions cut 3 bases from V and 4 bases from J, with 9 bases between. The CDR3 covers 14 residues. The CDR3 DNA is TGTGCCACCAGCAGGGGAGGCGGCACCGGGGAGCTGTTTTTT. Its protein is CATSRGGGTGELFF. Variable domain in full (rest from reference TRBV15 and TRBJ2-2): DAMVIQNPRYQVTQFGKPVTLSCSQTLNHNVMYWYQQKSSQAPKLLFHYYDKDFNNEADTPDNFQSRRPNTSFCFLDIRSPGLGDTAMYLCATSRGGGTGELFFGEGSRLTVL.

This clone was recorded once. This chain uses TRBV27 with TRBJ2-3, with D possibly being TRBD2 (6 bases). The ends were cut back, 2 bases at V and 0 bases at J, with 15 bases in the middle. The CDR3 is made up of 17 amino acids. The V gene's germline CDR1 is MNHEY and CDR2 SMNVEV (reference sequence). The CDR3 reads CASSLAQGGISTDTQYF. Here the CDR3 DNA reads TGTGCCAGCAGTTTAGCGCAGGGAGGTATTAGCACAGATACGCAGTATTTT.

The V gene is TRBV6-6, the J gene TRBJ2-4; D remains unclear. The CDR3 contains 14 residues. Germline loops: CDR1 MNHNY, CDR2 SVGAGI (reference sequence). The V end was cut by 2 bases, the J end by 5 bases, with 10 bases between. CDR3 in amino acids: CASSYGLVQNIQYF. The CDR3 DNA reads as TGTGCCAGCAGTTACGGCCTAGTCCAAAACATTCAGTACTTC.

The V and J genes are TRBV4-1 and TRBJ2-1; the match to TRBD1 covers 10 bases. Trimming removed 6 bases from V and 8 bases from J; junction bases left unmatched: 19. Looked up from germline, CDR1 is MGHRA and CDR2 is YSYEKL. CDR3 length: 18 amino acids. The CDR3 region has the DNA TGCGCCAGCAGAAAGGGACAGGGGTACCGTACGGGGCAGGATGAGCAGTTCTTC. Translated, it gives CASRKGQGYRTGQDEQFF.

This sequence joins TRBV28 and TRBJ1-4; 9 bases agree with TRBD1. The V gene end was trimmed by 3 bases and the J gene end by 4 bases; junction bases not matched to a gene: 9. CDR1 and CDR2 from the germline V gene are MDHEN and SYDVKM. This CDR3 is 17 amino acids long. CDR3 sequence: CASSFLGQGGYNEKLFF. Here the CDR3 DNA reads TGTGCCAGCAGTTTTTTGGGACAGGGAGGTTATAATGAAAAACTGTTTTTT.

The rearrangement joins TRBV7-3 to TRBJ2-5; 8 nucleotides match TRBD1. V lost 5 bases and J lost 2; bases outside the gene matches: 4. The CDR3 loop spans 14 amino acids. Germline CDR1 and CDR2: SGHTA and FQGTGA. CDR3 nucleotides: TGTGCCAGCAGCGCGGGGACAGGACAAGAGACCCAGTACTTC. Protein: CASSAGTGQETQYF.

This clone came up a few times. An end of the junction differs from the germline gene, which may be a read error. The chain uses TRBV6-1 and TRBJ1-2, with D tentatively TRBD1 (5 bases). Germline V gives CDR1 MNHNS, CDR2 SASEGT. The CDR3 is 14 residues long. The CDR3 region is CAISGRRGDYGYTF. CDR3 coding DNA: TGTGCCATCAGTGGTCGAAGGGGTGACTATGGCTACACCTTC.

V and J are TRBV5-4 and TRBJ2-1; TRBD1 aligns across 8 bases. V was pared by 0 bases and J by 7 bases, with 18 bases of the junction left unmatched. The CDR3 is made up of 19 amino acids. Germline V lookup: CDR1 SGHNT, CDR2 YYREEE (reference sequence). CDR3 sequence reads: CASSLAGDRSFGGGNEQFF. In nucleotides, the CDR3 is TGTGCCAGCAGCTTGGCTGGGGACAGGTCGTTCGGAGGGGGAAATGAGCAGTTCTTC.

The chain uses TRBV10-3 and TRBJ2-7; D is perhaps TRBD1 (5 bases). Per germline, CDR1 ENHRY and CDR2 SYGVKD. This CDR3 contains 15 residues. V lost 0 bases to trimming and J lost 3 bases, with 12 bases between them. CDR3 nucleotides: TGTGCCATCAGTGAGTCCAACAGGCCCTACTACGAGCAGTACTTC. Amino acid sequence: CAISESNRPYYEQYF.

The chain recombines TRBV28 with TRBJ2-5; no clear D gene. The end of the DNA fits TRBJ2-7 better, so the J call may be wrong. Per germline, CDR1 MDHEN and CDR2 SYDVKM. The CDR3 runs to 12 residues. Written as DNA, the CDR3 is TGTGCCAGCAGTGTAACTACCTACGAGCAGTACTTC. Amino acids: CASSVTTYEQYF.

This chain uses TRBV10-3 with TRBJ1-3; D is unclear. The CDR3 has 14 amino acids. Deletions cut 3 bases from V and 4 bases from J, with 10 bases between. Germline CDR1 ENHRY, CDR2 SYGVKD. CDR3 sequence: CAISDPLLGNTIYF. DNA for the CDR3: TGTGCCATCAGTGATCCCCTACTGGGAAACACCATATATTTT.

A single count supports this clone. J is TRBJ2-1 and V is TRBV28, with 8 bases matching TRBD2. Germline V gives CDR1 MDHEN, CDR2 SYDVKM. J lost 6 bases, V lost 3 bases, and 7 bases had no gene match. The CDR3 runs to 15 residues. CDR3: CASSLTGGGRNEQFF. In DNA, the CDR3 is TGTGCCAGCAGTTTGACGGGAGGGGGGCGCAATGAGCAGTTCTTC.

The CDR3 coding sequence is TGTGCCAGCAGCTTTGGCAATGGAAACACCATATATTTT. Translated: CASSFGNGNTIYF. The chain recombines TRBV5-6 with TRBJ1-3; D is unclear. This CDR3 spans 13 amino acids. Trimming removed 2 bases from V and 3 bases from J, with 6 bases in between. Germline CDR1 SGHDT, CDR2 YYEEEE.

The V and J genes are TRBV7-2 and TRBJ2-3; 15 nucleotides line up with TRBD2. The germline CDR1 and CDR2 sequences are SGHTA and FQGNSA. There are 17 residues in the CDR3. The V gene end was trimmed by 4 bases and the J gene end by 5 bases; junction bases not matched to a gene: 7. The CDR3 is CASSSSGLAGGIDTQYF. Written as DNA, the CDR3 is TGTGCCAGCAGCTCCTCGGGACTAGCGGGAGGTATAGATACGCAGTATTTT.

The chain combines TRBV11-2 with TRBJ2-1, with TRBD2 identical over 7 bases. There are 16 residues in the CDR3. J gave up 12 bases and V 0 bases, and 14 bases lay outside the gene matches. Germline values: CDR1 SGHAT, CDR2 FQNNGV. CDR3: CASSLESGGGPIGQFF. The CDR3 coding sequence is TGTGCCAGCAGCTTAGAATCGGGGGGTGGCCCGATAGGGCAGTTCTTC.

J is TRBJ1-2 and V is TRBV5-1; TRBD1 agrees at 11 bases. This CDR3 is 15 amino acids long. After removal of 4 bases from V and 4 bases from J, the junction contained 6 bases not matched to a gene. Germline CDR1 and CDR2: SGHRS and YFSETQ. CDR3 sequence reads: CASSTGQGAPYGYTF. CDR3 DNA sequence: TGCGCCAGCAGCACCGGACAGGGGGCTCCCTATGGCTACACCTTC.

This clone has more than one count but fewer than ten. This chain connects TRBV7-3 to TRBJ2-7; 11 positions agree with TRBD2. Germline V CDR1 and CDR2: SGHTA, FQGTGA. The CDR3 is 13 amino acids. With 4 bases clipped from V and 11 bases from J, the junction kept 7 bases outside the gene matches. In DNA, the CDR3 is TGTGCCAGCAGCTCCGGGACTAGCGGCGTTAAGTACTTC. Translated: CASSSGTSGVKYF.

The gene calls are TRBV19 and TRBJ2-5, with 11 bases matching TRBD2. Per the germline V gene, CDR1 is LNHDA and CDR2 is SQIVND (reference sequence). V was clipped by 7 bases and J by 5 bases; unmatched bases: 9. The CDR3 is made up of 15 amino acids. The CDR3 is CASKGLAASRETQYF. The CDR3 DNA follows: TGTGCCAGTAAGGGACTAGCGGCCTCCAGGGAGACCCAGTACTTC.

The chain employs TRBV15 and TRBJ2-7, with a weak D call TRBD1 (5 bases). The CDR3 totals 13 residues. Germline V gives CDR1 LNHNV, CDR2 YYDKDF (reference sequence). Trimming took 3 bases from V and 2 from J, leaving 8 bases between them. The DNA of the CDR3 is TGTGCCACCAGCAGGGACAAAACCTACGAGCAGTACTTC. It translates to CATSRDKTYEQYF.

This clone was observed a few times. The gene calls are TRBV28 and TRBJ1-1; D remains unclear. Trimming removed 5 bases at V and 7 bases at J, with 17 bases between. The length of the CDR3 is 14 residues. The germline V gene has CDR1 MDHEN and CDR2 SYDVKM. This chain's CDR3 is CASSKAPERGEAFF. The DNA for the CDR3 is TGTGCCAGCAGTAAGGCCCCAGAACGAGGTGAAGCTTTCTTT.

This chain uses TRBV7-9 with TRBJ1-6; D is perhaps TRBD1 (6 bases). V was shortened by 5 bases and J by 10 bases, with 18 bases between the two germline ends. This CDR3 comprises 15 residues. Germline V gene data show CDR1 as SEHNR and CDR2 as FQNEAQ (reference sequence). CDR3 region: CASSPHTGRGSPLHF. The CDR3 DNA sequence: TGTGCCAGCAGCCCCCACACCGGGAGGGGGTCACCCCTCCACTTT.

This clone was observed a few times. This chain joins TRBV4-3 and TRBJ1-1, with TRBD1 matching 7 bases. CDR3 length equals 16 residues. The V and J ends lost 3 bases and 4 bases, in that order; junction bases with no gene match: 11. CDR1 is LGHNA, CDR2 YSLEER, per germline. The CDR3 protein is CASSHTDRAPFTEAFF. The CDR3 nucleotides are TGCGCCAGCAGCCACACCGACAGGGCCCCCTTCACTGAAGCTTTCTTT.

The gene calls are TRBV28 and TRBJ2-7; 7 nucleotides line up with TRBD1. V dropped 5 bases and J dropped 3; count of bases not matched to a gene: 7. The CDR3 has 14 amino acids. Germline V gene sequence: CDR1 MDHEN, CDR2 SYDVKM. CDR3: CASSAGTVDYEQYF. DNA of the CDR3: TGTGCCAGCAGTGCCGGGACAGTCGACTACGAGCAGTACTTC.

The chain has TRBV5-1 and TRBJ2-7; maybe TRBD1 (6 bases). The CDR3 has 15 amino acids. CDR1 is SGHRS, CDR2 YFSETQ, per germline. Trimming took 0 bases from V and 2 from J, leaving 12 bases between them. The CDR3 bases are TGCGCCAGCAGCTTGGACAGGGCCCTCGCCTACGAGCAGTACTTC. Translating it yields CASSLDRALAYEQYF.